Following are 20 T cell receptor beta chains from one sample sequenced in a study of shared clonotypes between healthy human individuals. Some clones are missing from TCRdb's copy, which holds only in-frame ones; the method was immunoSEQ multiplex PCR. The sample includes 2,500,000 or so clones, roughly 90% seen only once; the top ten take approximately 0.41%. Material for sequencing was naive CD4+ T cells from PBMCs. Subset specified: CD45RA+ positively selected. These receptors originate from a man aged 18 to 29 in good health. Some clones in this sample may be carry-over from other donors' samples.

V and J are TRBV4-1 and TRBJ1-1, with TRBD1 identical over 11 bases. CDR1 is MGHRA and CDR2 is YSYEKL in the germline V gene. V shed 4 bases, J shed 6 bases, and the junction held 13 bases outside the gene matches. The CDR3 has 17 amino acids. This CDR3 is CASSRKMRTGGLSEAFF. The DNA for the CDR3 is TGCGCCAGCAGCCGGAAAATGAGGACAGGGGGCTTGTCTGAAGCTTTCTTT.

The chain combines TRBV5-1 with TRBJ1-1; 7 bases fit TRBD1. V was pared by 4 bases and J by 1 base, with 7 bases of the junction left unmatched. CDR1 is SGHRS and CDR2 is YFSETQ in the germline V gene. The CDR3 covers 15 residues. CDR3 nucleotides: TGCGCCAGCAGCATGTTGGGACAGCAGAACACTGAAGCTTTCTTT. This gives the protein CASSMLGQQNTEAFF.

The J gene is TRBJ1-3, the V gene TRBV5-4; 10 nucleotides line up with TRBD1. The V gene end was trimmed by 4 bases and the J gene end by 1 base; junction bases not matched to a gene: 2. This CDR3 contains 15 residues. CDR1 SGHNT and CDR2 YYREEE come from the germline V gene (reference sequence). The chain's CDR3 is CASSQDRGSGNTIYF. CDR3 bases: TGTGCCAGCAGCCAGGACAGGGGGTCTGGAAACACCATATATTTT.

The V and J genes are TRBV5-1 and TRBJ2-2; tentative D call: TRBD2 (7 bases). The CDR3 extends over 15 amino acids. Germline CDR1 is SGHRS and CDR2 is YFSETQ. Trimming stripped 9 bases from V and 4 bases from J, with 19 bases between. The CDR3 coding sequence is TGCGCCACCCCCCGACCGGGGGGCGCCACCGGGGAGCTGTTTTTT. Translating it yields CATPRPGGATGELFF.

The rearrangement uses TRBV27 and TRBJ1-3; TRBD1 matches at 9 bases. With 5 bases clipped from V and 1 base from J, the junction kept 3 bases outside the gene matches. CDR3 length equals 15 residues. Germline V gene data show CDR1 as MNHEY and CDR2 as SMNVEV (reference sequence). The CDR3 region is CASSAGTGSGNTIYF. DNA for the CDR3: TGTGCCAGCAGTGCCGGGACAGGGTCTGGAAACACCATATATTTT.

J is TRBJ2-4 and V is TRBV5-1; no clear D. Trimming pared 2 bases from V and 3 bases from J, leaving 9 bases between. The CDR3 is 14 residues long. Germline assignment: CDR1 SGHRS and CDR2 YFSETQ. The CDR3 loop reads CASSLSWGKNIQYF. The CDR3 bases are TGCGCCAGCAGCTTATCTTGGGGCAAAAACATTCAGTACTTC.

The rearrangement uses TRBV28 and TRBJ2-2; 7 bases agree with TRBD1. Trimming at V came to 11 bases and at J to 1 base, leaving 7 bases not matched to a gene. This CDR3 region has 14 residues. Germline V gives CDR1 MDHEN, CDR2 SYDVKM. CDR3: CAGTGAKNTGELFF. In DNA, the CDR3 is TGTGCCGGTACAGGGGCGAAGAACACCGGGGAGCTGTTTTTT.

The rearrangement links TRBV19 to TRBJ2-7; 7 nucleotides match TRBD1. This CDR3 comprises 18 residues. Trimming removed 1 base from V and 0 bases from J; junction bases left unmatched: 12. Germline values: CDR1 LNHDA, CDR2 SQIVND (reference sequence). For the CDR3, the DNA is TGTGCCAGTAGTATAGGGTTGAGGCGACAGGGACCCTCCTACGAGCAGTACTTC. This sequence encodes CASSIGLRRQGPSYEQYF.

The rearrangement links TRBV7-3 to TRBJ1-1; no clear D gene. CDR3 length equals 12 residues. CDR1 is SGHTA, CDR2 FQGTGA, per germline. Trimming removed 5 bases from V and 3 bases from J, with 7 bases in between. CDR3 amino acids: CASSPRDTEAFF. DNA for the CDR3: TGTGCCAGCAGCCCGAGGGACACTGAAGCTTTCTTT.

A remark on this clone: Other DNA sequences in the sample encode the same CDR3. CDR3 DNA sequence: TGTGCCAGCAGCCTAAGCACAGATACGCAGTATTTT. It yields the protein CASSLSTDTQYF. The rearrangement joins TRBV7-9 to TRBJ2-3; D gene unclear. This CDR3 region has 12 residues. CDR1 is SEHNR and CDR2 is FQNEAQ in the germline V gene (reference sequence). The ends were cut back, 5 bases at V and 0 bases at J, with 3 bases in the middle.

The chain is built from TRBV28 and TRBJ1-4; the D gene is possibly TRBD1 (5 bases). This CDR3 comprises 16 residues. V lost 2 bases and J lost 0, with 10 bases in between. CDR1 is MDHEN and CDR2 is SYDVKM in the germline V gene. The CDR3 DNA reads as TGTGCCAGCAGTTTACCGGGGGGAGCAACTAATGAAAAACTGTTTTTT. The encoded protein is CASSLPGGATNEKLFF. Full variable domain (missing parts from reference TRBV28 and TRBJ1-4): DVKVTQSSRYLVKRTGEKVFLECVQDMDHENMFWYRQDPGLGLRLIYFSYDVKMKEKGDIPEGYSVSREKKERFSLILESASTNQTSMYLCASSLPGGATNEKLFFGSGTQLSVL.

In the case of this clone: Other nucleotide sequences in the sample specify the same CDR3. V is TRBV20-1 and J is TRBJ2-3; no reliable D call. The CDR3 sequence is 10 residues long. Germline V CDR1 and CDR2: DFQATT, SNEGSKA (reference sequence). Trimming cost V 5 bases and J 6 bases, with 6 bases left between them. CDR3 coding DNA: TGCAGTGCTCCTTTGGATACGCAGTATTTT. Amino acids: CSAPLDTQYF.

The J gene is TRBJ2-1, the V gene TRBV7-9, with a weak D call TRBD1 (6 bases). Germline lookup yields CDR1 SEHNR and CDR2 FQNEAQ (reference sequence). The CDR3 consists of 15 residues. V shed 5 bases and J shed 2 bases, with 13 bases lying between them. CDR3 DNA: TGTGCCAGCAGCCCACCGGGGACAACCTACAATGAGCAGTTCTTC. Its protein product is CASSPPGTTYNEQFF.

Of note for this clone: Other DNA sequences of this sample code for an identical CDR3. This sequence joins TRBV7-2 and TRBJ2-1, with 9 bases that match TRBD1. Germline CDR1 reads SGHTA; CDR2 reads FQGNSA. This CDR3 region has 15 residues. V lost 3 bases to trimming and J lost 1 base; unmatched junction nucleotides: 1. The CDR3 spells CASSFDRGSYNEQFF. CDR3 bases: TGTGCCAGCAGCTTCGACAGGGGGTCCTACAATGAGCAGTTCTTC.

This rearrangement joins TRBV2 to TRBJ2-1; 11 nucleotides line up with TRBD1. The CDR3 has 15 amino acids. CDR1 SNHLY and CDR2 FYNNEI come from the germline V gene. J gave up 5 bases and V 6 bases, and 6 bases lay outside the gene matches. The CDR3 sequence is CASSDGQGADNEQFF. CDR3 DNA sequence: TGTGCCAGCAGCGACGGACAGGGGGCGGACAATGAGCAGTTCTTC.

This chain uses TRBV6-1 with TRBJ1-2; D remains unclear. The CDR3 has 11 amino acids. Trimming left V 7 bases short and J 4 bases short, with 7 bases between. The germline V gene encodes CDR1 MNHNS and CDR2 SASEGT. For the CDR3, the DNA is TGTGCCAGCACCGGCCTCTATGGCTACACCTTC. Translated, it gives CASTGLYGYTF.

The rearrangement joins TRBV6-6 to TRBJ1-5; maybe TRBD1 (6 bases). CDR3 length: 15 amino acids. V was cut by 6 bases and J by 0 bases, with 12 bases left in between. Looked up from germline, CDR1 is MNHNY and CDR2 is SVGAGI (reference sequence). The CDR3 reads CASRRTDYSNQPQHF. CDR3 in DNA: TGTGCCAGCAGACGGACAGACTATAGCAATCAGCCCCAGCATTTT.

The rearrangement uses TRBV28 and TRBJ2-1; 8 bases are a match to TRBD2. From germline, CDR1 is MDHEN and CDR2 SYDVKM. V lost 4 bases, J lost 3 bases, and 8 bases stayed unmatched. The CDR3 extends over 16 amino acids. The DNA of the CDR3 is TGTGCCAGCAGTTCGCCAGCTAGCGGGCACTACAATGAGCAGTTCTTC. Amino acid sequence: CASSSPASGHYNEQFF.

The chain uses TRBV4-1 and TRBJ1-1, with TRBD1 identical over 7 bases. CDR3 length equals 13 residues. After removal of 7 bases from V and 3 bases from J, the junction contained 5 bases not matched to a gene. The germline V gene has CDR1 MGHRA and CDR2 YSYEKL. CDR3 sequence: CASKQGWDTEAFF. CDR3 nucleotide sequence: TGCGCCAGCAAACAGGGGTGGGACACTGAAGCTTTCTTT.

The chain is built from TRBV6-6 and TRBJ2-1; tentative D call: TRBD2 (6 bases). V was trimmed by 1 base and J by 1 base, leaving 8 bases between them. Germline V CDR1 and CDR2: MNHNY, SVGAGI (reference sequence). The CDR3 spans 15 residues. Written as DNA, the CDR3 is TGTGCCAGCAGTTACTGGGGACTGTCCTACAATGAGCAGTTCTTC. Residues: CASSYWGLSYNEQFF.